The 29 T cell receptor beta chains given below trace back to one sample, sequenced in a study of OX40 agonist ivuxolimab in advanced cancers. Using immunoSEQ multiplex PCR, the repertoire was profiled, and TCRdb retains in-frame clones only, with some absent. The sample carries 60,000 to 90,000 clones, roughly 84% recorded once. Sequences were derived from CD4+ or CD8+ T cells sorted from blood, sampled in a trial of the OX40 agonist ivuxolimab. The source is an adult with an advanced solid tumor such as melanoma, head and neck, liver or kidney cancer.

V usage is TRBV7-9 and J usage is TRBJ1-1; a possible D gene is TRBD1 (5 bases). The CDR3 totals 14 residues. Per the germline V gene, CDR1 is SEHNR and CDR2 is FQNEAQ (reference sequence). The germline V and J ends were trimmed by 5 bases and 0 bases, with 10 bases remaining between them. This CDR3 reads CASSPTAMNTEAFF. CDR3 DNA: TGTGCCAGCAGCCCGACAGCAATGAACACTGAAGCTTTCTTT.

The rearrangement links TRBV7-2 to TRBJ2-3, with a tentative D call TRBD2 (7 bases). CDR1 is SGHTA, CDR2 FQGNSA, per germline. The CDR3 sequence is 16 residues long. V lost 0 bases and J 4 bases, leaving 14 bases between the germline ends. The CDR3 nucleotides are TGTGCCAGCAGCTTAGCACCGGGGGGCGGCGCAGATACGCAGTATTTT. It encodes CASSLAPGGGADTQYF.

The chain uses TRBV7-9 and TRBJ2-7; D unclear. Per germline, CDR1 SEHNR and CDR2 FQNEAQ (reference sequence). This CDR3 has 12 amino acids. V was trimmed by 1 base and J by 3 bases, leaving 4 bases between them. This CDR3 is CASSLDNYEQYF. CDR3 nucleotide sequence: TGTGCCAGCAGCTTAGATAACTACGAGCAGTACTTC.

Details on this clone: In the same sample, other DNA sequences code for this CDR3. The chain couples TRBV25-1 to TRBJ1-5; D perhaps matches TRBD1 (6 bases). The CDR3 spans 12 residues. The V end lost 8 bases, the J end lost 4 bases, and 9 bases lay between the germline ends. The germline CDR1 and CDR2 sequences are MGHDK and SYGVNS. CDR3 sequence reads: CASGQGNQPQHF. The DNA of the CDR3 is TGTGCCAGCGGGCAGGGGAATCAGCCCCAGCATTTT. Based on the CDR3 plus reference TRBV25-1 and TRBJ1-5, the full variable domain is EADIYQTPRYLVIGTGKKITLECSQTMGHDKMYWYQQDPGMELHLIHYSYGVNSTEKGDLSSESTVSRIRTEHFPLTLESARPSHTSQYLCASGQGNQPQHFGDGTRLSIL.

The V and J genes are TRBV7-9 and TRBJ2-5; possible D gene TRBD1, 7 bases. Looked up from germline, CDR1 is SEHNR and CDR2 is FQNEAQ (reference sequence). This CDR3 comprises 15 residues. V shed 1 base and J shed 5 bases, with 14 bases lying between them. The CDR3 loop is CASSLVGGGTETQYF. The CDR3 nucleotides are TGTGCCAGCAGCTTAGTTGGAGGGGGCACCGAGACCCAGTACTTC.

This clone was detected once. The genes are TRBV7-2 and TRBJ1-6; no clear D. Germline V gives CDR1 SGHTA, CDR2 FQGNSA. V lost 5 bases, J lost 10 bases, and 21 bases lay in between. The CDR3 totals 16 residues. The CDR3 coding sequence is TGTGCCAGCAGCCCTTCGTCGGGGATACTTGGGTCACCCCTCCACTTT. Its translation is CASSPSSGILGSPLHF.

CDR3 loop: CASSLGLGMPNTEAFF. The CDR3 coding sequence is TGCGCCAGCAGCTTGGGATTGGGCATGCCGAACACTGAAGCTTTCTTT. The chain carries TRBV5-1 and TRBJ1-1; no definite D call. Looked up from germline, CDR1 is SGHRS and CDR2 is YFSETQ. The V gene lost 0 bases and the J gene lost 1 base, with 13 bases spanning the gap. The CDR3 covers 16 residues.

The V and J genes are TRBV7-8 and TRBJ1-1; D unclear. There are 13 residues in the CDR3. The germline V gene encodes CDR1 SGHVS and CDR2 FQNEAQ. The ends were cut back, 2 bases at V and 9 bases at J, with 13 bases in the middle. CDR3 amino acids: CASSLKEGSKAFF. In nucleotides, the CDR3 is TGTGCCAGCAGCTTAAAGGAGGGATCCAAAGCTTTCTTT.

This clone was observed a handful of times. The chain has TRBV19 and TRBJ1-3, with no clear D. Trimming took 3 bases from V and 0 from J, leaving 24 bases between them. CDR1 is LNHDA, CDR2 SQIVND, per germline (reference sequence). This CDR3 comprises 20 residues. The CDR3 protein is CASSISARVPLGSSGNTIYF. The CDR3 DNA sequence: TGTGCCAGTAGTATCTCGGCGCGGGTGCCCCTCGGGAGCTCTGGAAACACCATATATTTT. The full variable domain, completed using reference TRBV19 and TRBJ1-3, is DGGITQSPKYLFRKEGQNVTLSCEQNLNHDAMYWYRQDPGQGLRLIYYSQIVNDFQKGDIAEGYSVSREKKESFPLTVTSAQKNPTAFYLCASSISARVPLGSSGNTIYFGEGSWLTVV.

The CDR3 protein is CASSPRTSGGFPKNIQYF. The DNA of the CDR3 is TGTGCCAGCAGCCCCCGGACTAGCGGGGGGTTCCCCAAAAACATTCAGTACTTC. The chain joins TRBV13 to TRBJ2-4; TRBD2 matches 14 bases. The CDR3 is made up of 18 amino acids. The germline V gene has CDR1 PRHDT and CDR2 FYEKMQ (reference sequence). With V trimmed by 5 bases and J by 2 bases, 8 bases remained unmatched.

The V call is TRBV28, the J call TRBJ2-5; D ambiguous. V was cut by 7 bases and J by 4 bases, with 13 bases left in between. Germline V gene sequence: CDR1 MDHEN, CDR2 SYDVKM. The CDR3 sequence is 13 residues long. The CDR3, as DNA: TGTGCCAGCACTCCCCGGCCGGGAGAGACCCAGTACTTC. As protein: CASTPRPGETQYF.

J is TRBJ2-1 and V is TRBV6-5; D unresolved. The ends were cut back, 5 bases at V and 0 bases at J, with 11 bases in the middle. CDR3 length: 15 amino acids. Looked up from germline, CDR1 is MNHEY and CDR2 is SVGAGI. Here the CDR3 reads CASSGTVSSYNEQFF. The CDR3 DNA follows: TGTGCCAGCAGTGGTACCGTTAGCTCCTACAATGAGCAGTTCTTC.

This chain connects TRBV5-4 to TRBJ1-1, with D maybe TRBD1 (5 bases). The V end lost 4 bases, the J end lost 1 base, and 8 bases lay between the germline ends. Germline loops: CDR1 SGHNT, CDR2 YYREEE (reference sequence). The CDR3 has 13 residues. Here the CDR3 DNA reads TGTGCCAGCAGCCGGGGGGGGAACACTGAAGCTTTCTTT. Translation: CASSRGGNTEAFF.

V is TRBV7-6 and J is TRBJ2-3, with unresolved D. Trimming removed 4 bases at V and 5 bases at J, with 13 bases between. This CDR3 spans 14 amino acids. Germline V gene data show CDR1 as SGHVS and CDR2 as FNYEAQ. Written as DNA, the CDR3 is TGTGCCAGCAGCTCCCGAGATAGACGAGATACGCAGTATTTT. It translates to CASSSRDRRDTQYF.

V and J are TRBV7-6 and TRBJ1-4; D is ambiguous. The CDR3 runs 12 residues. Germline values: CDR1 SGHVS, CDR2 FNYEAQ. V was pared by 5 bases and J by 7 bases, with 8 bases between. In DNA form, the CDR3 reads TGTGCCAGCAGCCCCCGGGGTGAAAAACTGTTTTTT. It translates to CASSPRGEKLFF.

V gene TRBV28 combines with J gene TRBJ2-7, with 10 bases that match TRBD1. From germline, CDR1 is MDHEN and CDR2 SYDVKM. Unmatched junction bases numbered 14, after V lost 6 bases and J lost 9 bases. This CDR3 is built from 15 residues. The CDR3 nucleotides are TGTGCCAGCAGCCGGACCGGGACAGGGGATTTAAGGCAGTACTTC. Protein sequence: CASSRTGTGDLRQYF.

V gene TRBV30 combines with J gene TRBJ1-3; D is unresolved. Trimming removed 0 bases from V and 2 bases from J, with 8 bases in between. Germline V lookup: CDR1 GTSNPN, CDR2 SVGIG (reference sequence). CDR3 length: 14 residues. The CDR3 DNA reads TGTGCCTGGAGTGTGGTACGGGCTGGAAACACCATATATTTT. This codes for CAWSVVRAGNTIYF.

The genes are TRBV5-1 and TRBJ1-5; 12 bases are a match to TRBD1. Per the germline V gene, CDR1 is SGHRS and CDR2 is YFSETQ. The length of the CDR3 is 17 residues. V lost 4 bases, J lost 1 base, and 6 bases stayed unmatched. This CDR3 reads CASSPGTGGLSNQPQHF. In DNA form, the CDR3 reads TGCGCCAGCAGCCCCGGGACAGGGGGCTTGAGCAATCAGCCCCAGCATTTT.

The chain has TRBV4-2 and TRBJ2-2; 11 nucleotides agree with TRBD1. The trim removed 3 bases at V and 7 bases at J, leaving 7 bases unmatched. From germline, CDR1 is LGHNA and CDR2 YNFKEQ. The CDR3 sequence is 16 residues long. This CDR3 is CASSHTGTGGGGELFF. The CDR3 nucleotides read TGTGCCAGCAGCCATACCGGGACAGGGGGTGGCGGGGAGCTGTTTTTT.

The V call is TRBV5-4, the J call TRBJ1-1; possible D gene TRBD1, 5 bases. The CDR3 contains 15 residues. In germline, CDR1 is SGHNT, CDR2 YYREEE (reference sequence). Trimming pared 4 bases from V and 1 base from J, leaving 14 bases between. CDR3 in DNA: TGTGCCAGCAGCCCGGCTCCCCAGGGGAACACTGAAGCTTTCTTT. Translation gives CASSPAPQGNTEAFF.

The rearrangement links TRBV5-5 to TRBJ1-2; TRBD1 matches 7 bases. The CDR3 contains 16 residues. V lost 1 base, J lost 8 bases, and 14 bases stayed unmatched. Germline V gives CDR1 SGHKS, CDR2 YYEKEE (reference sequence). CDR3: CASSLRFGTAVEGYTF. For the CDR3, the DNA is TGTGCCAGCAGCTTGCGATTCGGGACAGCCGTGGAGGGCTACACCTTC.

The V and J genes are TRBV4-3 and TRBJ1-5; TRBD1 is a possible D gene (5 bases). In germline, CDR1 is LGHNA, CDR2 YSLEER. Trimming cost V 6 bases and J 5 bases, with 14 bases left between them. CDR3 size: 14 residues. For the CDR3, the DNA is TGCGCCAGCAGTCCCGGGGGTCGCGATCAGCCCCAGCATTTT. Translated: CASSPGGRDQPQHF.

The rearrangement joins TRBV6-4 to TRBJ1-1; TRBD1 might be the D (5 bases). The CDR3 consists of 14 residues. The germline V gene encodes CDR1 MRHNA and CDR2 SNTAGT. The V gene lost 6 bases and the J gene lost 6 bases, with 17 bases spanning the gap. The CDR3 reads CASSQTWGGSEAFF. The CDR3 DNA reads as TGTGCCAGCAGCCAAACGTGGGGGGGGTCTGAAGCTTTCTTT.

This clone came up a few times. The J gene is TRBJ1-5, the V gene TRBV5-5; no clear D gene. Deletions cut 0 bases from V and 5 bases from J, with 9 bases between. Germline CDR1 reads SGHKS; CDR2 reads YYEKEE (reference sequence). This CDR3 spans 14 amino acids. CDR3 bases: TGTGCCAGCAGCTTGGAAATAACCGATCAGCCCCAGCATTTT. Protein product: CASSLEITDQPQHF.

CDR3 residues: CASSRGVGETQYF. CDR3 bases: TGTGCCAGCAGCAGGGGCGTTGGGGAGACCCAGTACTTC. The chain combines TRBV7-3 with TRBJ2-5, with D tentatively TRBD1 (5 bases). This CDR3 spans 13 amino acids. Germline-derived CDR1 and CDR2 are SGHTA and FQGTGA. The germline V and J ends were trimmed by 5 bases and 5 bases, with 12 bases remaining between them.

CDR3 region: CATRGIAGTNEQFF. CDR3 DNA: TGTGCCACCAGAGGAATAGCGGGGACGAATGAGCAGTTCTTC. This rearrangement joins TRBV6-5 to TRBJ2-1; the match to TRBD2 covers 8 bases. This CDR3 is built from 14 residues. Germline V gene lookup returns CDR1 MNHEY and CDR2 SVGAGI. Losses at the gene ends were 10 bases for V and 7 bases for J; bases not matched to a gene: 12.

This clone was seen just once. The gene calls are TRBV6-1 and TRBJ1-1, with TRBD1 as a possible D gene (6 bases). The germline V and J ends were trimmed by 5 bases and 4 bases, with 11 bases remaining between them. Germline assignment: CDR1 MNHNS and CDR2 SASEGT. There are 13 residues in the CDR3. CDR3 coding DNA: TGTGCCAGCAGTAGGACAGATACCACTGAAGCTTTCTTT. It codes for CASSRTDTTEAFF.

In this sample, this clone turned up once. The chain has TRBV5-4 and TRBJ2-7; 14 nucleotides line up with TRBD2. Trimming cost V 4 bases and J 5 bases; bases outside gene matches: 14. The CDR3 is made up of 18 amino acids. Germline lookup yields CDR1 SGHNT and CDR2 YYREEE (reference sequence). For the CDR3, the DNA is TGTGCCAGCAGCCGTGTCGGGACTAGCGGGAGTGAAGCGAACGAGCAGTACTTC. The encoded protein is CASSRVGTSGSEANEQYF.

The chain employs TRBV5-1 and TRBJ2-1; 9 bases agree with TRBD2. Germline V gene data show CDR1 as SGHRS and CDR2 as YFSETQ. The trim removed 7 bases at V and 7 bases at J, leaving 6 bases unmatched. CDR3 length: 13 residues. This CDR3 is CASSGLAGNEQFF. The CDR3 nucleotides read TGCGCCAGCTCAGGGCTAGCGGGAAATGAGCAGTTCTTC. Using reference TRBV5-1 and TRBJ2-1 for the parts outside the CDR3, the full variable domain is KAGVTQTPRYLIKTRGQQVTLSCSPISGHRSVSWYQQTPGQGLQFLFEYFSETQRNKGNFPGRFSGRQFSNSRSEMNVSTLELGDSALYLCASSGLAGNEQFFGPGTRLTVL.